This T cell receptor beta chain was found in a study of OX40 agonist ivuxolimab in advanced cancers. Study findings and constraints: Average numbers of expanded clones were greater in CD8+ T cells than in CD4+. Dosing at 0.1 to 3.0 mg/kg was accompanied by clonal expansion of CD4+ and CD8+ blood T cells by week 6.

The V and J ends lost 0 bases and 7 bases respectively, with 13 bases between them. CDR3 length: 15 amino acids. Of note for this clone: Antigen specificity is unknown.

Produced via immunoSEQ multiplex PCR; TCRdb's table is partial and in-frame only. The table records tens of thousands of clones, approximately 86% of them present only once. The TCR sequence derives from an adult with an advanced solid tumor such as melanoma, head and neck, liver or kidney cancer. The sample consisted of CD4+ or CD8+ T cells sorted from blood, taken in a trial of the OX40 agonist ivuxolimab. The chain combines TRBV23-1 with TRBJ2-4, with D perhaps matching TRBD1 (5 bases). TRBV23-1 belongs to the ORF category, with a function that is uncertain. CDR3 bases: TGCGCCAGCAGTCAATCGGGCCTGCAGGGTAACATTCAGTACTTC. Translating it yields CASSQSGLQGNIQYF.